The T cell receptor beta chain described here comes from a study of shared clonotypes between healthy human individuals. Points on this clone: Other DNA sequences in the sample encode the same CDR3.

Sequenced by immunoSEQ multiplex PCR; TCRdb stores in-frame clones only, minus some. This table has about 2 million clones, roughly 94% appearing once. The clonotype was recovered from a man aged 18 to 30 in good health. Sequencing used naive CD4+ T cells sorted from blood. Noted subset: CD45RA+ positively selected.

The CDR3 bases are TGCGCCAGCAGCTTGAGACCGAACACTGAAGCTTTCTTT. It translates to CASSLRPNTEAFF. J is TRBJ1-1 and V is TRBV5-1; D unresolved. The CDR3 contains 13 residues. The germline CDR1 and CDR2 sequences are SGHRS and YFSETQ. Trimming shortened V by 1 base and J by 1 base, and 5 bases separated the two germline ends.